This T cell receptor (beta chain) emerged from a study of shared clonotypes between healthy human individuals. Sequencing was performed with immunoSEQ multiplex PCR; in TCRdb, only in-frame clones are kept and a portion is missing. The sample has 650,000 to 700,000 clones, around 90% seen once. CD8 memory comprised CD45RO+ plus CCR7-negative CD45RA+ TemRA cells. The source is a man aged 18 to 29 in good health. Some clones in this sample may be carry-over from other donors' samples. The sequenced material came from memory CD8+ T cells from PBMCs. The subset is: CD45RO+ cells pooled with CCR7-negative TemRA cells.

CDR3 loop: CSVEVGSGPYEQYF. The DNA of the CDR3 is TGCAGCGTTGAAGTTGGTAGCGGCCCCTACGAGCAGTACTTC. The rearrangement joins TRBV29-1 to TRBJ2-7; possibly TRBD2 for D (6 bases). Per the germline V gene, CDR1 is SQVTM and CDR2 is ANQGSEA. V lost 1 base and J lost 2, with 12 bases in between. This CDR3 has 14 amino acids.